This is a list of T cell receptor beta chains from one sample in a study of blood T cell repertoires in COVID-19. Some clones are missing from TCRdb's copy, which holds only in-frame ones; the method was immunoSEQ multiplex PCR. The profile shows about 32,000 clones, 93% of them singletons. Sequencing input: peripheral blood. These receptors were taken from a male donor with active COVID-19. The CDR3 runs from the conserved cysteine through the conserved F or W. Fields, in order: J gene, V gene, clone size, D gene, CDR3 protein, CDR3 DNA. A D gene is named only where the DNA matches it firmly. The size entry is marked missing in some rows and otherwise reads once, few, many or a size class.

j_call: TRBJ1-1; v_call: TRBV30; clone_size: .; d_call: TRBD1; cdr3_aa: CAWSVRGQVRTEAFF; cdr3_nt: TGTGCCTGGAGTGTTCGAGGACAGGTGAGAACTGAAGCTTTCTTT
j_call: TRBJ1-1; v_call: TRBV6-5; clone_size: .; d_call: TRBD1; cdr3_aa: CASKRQGNTEAFF; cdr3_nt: TGTGCCAGCAAAAGACAGGGGAACACTGAAGCTTTCTTT
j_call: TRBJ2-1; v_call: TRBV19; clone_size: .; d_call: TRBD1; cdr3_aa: CASSLTRDSFPSYNEQFF; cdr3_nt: TGTGCCAGTTCACTCACAAGGGACAGTTTTCCCTCCTACAATGAGCAGTTCTTC
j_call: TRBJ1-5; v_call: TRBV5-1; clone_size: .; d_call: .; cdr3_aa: CASSTGRIGNQPQHF; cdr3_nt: TGCGCCAGCAGTACAGGGCGCATCGGCAATCAGCCCCAGCATTTT
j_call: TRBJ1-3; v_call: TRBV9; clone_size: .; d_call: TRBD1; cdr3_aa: CASSLQGTELSGNTIYF; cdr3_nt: TGTGCCAGCAGCTTACAAGGGACAGAACTATCTGGAAACACCATATATTTT
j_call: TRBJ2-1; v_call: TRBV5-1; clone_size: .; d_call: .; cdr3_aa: CASSLEGANEQFF; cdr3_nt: TGCGCCAGCAGCTTGGAAGGGGCCAATGAGCAGTTCTTC
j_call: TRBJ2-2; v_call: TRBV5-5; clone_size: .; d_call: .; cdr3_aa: CASSLGLRTAPTNTGELFF; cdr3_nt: TGTGCCAGCAGCTTGGGCCTCCGGACAGCCCCAACGAACACCGGGGAGCTGTTTTTT
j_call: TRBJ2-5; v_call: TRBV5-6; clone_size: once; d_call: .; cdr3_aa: CASSLGDIQETQYF; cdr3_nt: TGTGCCAGCAGCTTGGGGGACATTCAAGAGACCCAGTACTTC
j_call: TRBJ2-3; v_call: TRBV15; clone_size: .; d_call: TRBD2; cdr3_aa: CATSRDWPGTSGGDEDTQYF; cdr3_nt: TGTGCCACCAGCAGAGATTGGCCCGGGACTAGCGGGGGGGACGAGGATACGCAGTATTTT
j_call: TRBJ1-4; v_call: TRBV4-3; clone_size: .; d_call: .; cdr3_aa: CASSQELARVFGKLFF; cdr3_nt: TGCGCCAGCAGCCAAGAATTGGCCAGGGTGTTTGGAAAACTGTTTTTT
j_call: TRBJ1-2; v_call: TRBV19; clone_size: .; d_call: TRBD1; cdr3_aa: CASSMRTGDYGYTF; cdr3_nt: TGTGCCAGTAGTATGCGGACAGGGGACTATGGCTACACCTTC
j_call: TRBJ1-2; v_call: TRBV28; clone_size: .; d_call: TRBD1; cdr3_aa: CASARGTGGALGYGYTF; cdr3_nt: TGTGCCAGCGCTCGTGGGACAGGGGGCGCGTTAGGCTATGGCTACACCTTC
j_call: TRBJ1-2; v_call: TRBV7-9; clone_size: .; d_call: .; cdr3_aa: CASRSLAGTRYGYTF; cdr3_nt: TGTGCCAGCAGGTCCCTAGCCGGGACACGCTATGGCTACACCTTC
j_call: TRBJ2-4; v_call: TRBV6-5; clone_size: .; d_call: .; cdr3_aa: CATKKPGAKNIQYF; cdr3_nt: TGTGCCACAAAAAAGCCGGGAGCCAAAAACATTCAGTACTTC
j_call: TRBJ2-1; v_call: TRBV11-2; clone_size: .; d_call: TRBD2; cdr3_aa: CASILSSGGAHEQFF; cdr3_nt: TGTGCCAGCATCCTATCTAGCGGGGGGGCCCATGAGCAGTTCTTC
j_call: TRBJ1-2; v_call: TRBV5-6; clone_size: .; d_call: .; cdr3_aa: CASSPGGGSNYGYTF; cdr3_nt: TGTGCCAGCAGCCCAGGAGGAGGGAGTAATTATGGCTACACCTTC
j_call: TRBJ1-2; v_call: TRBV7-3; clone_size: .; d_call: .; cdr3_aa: CASSSRGGNGYTF; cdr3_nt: TGTGCCAGCAGCTCCAGGGGCGGAAATGGCTACACCTTC
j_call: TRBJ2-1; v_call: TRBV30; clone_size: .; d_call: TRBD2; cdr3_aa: CAWSAPAGPQFF; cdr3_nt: TGTGCCTGGAGTGCCCCAGCGGGACCGCAGTTCTTC
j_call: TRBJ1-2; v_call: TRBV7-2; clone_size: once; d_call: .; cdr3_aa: CTSSPDRGWGYTF; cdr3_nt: TGTACCAGCAGCCCAGATAGGGGTTGGGGCTACACCTTC
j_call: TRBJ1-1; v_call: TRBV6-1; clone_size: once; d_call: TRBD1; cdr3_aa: CASSDTGTAREAFF; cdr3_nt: TGTGCCAGCAGTGACACCGGGACAGCACGTGAAGCTTTCTTT
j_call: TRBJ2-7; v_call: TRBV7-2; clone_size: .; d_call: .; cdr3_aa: CASSFTGRDYEQYF; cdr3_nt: TGTGCCAGCAGCTTCACGGGCCGGGACTACGAGCAGTACTTC
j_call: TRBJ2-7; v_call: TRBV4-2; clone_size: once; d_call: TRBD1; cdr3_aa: CASSQVPGQGAWVEQYF; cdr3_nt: TGTGCCAGCAGCCAAGTCCCGGGACAGGGGGCATGGGTCGAGCAGTACTTC
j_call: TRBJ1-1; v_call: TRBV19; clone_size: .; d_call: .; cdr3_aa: CASILTQVGEAFF; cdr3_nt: TGTGCCAGTATACTGACACAGGTTGGTGAAGCTTTCTTT
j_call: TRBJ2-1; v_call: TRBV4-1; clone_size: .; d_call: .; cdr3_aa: CASSQDPRLEQFF; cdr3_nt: TGCGCCAGCAGCCAAGATCCGAGGTTGGAGCAGTTCTTC
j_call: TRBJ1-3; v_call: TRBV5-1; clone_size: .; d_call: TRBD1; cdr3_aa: CASSSGGFSGNTIYF; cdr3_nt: TGCGCCAGCAGCTCAGGGGGCTTCTCTGGAAACACCATATATTTT
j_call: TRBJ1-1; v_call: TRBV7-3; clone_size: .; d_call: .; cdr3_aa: CASSSDRNTEAFF; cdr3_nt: TGTGCCAGCAGCTCTGACAGGAACACTGAAGCTTTCTTT
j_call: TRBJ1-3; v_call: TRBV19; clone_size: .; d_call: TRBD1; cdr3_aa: CASSIPGQGTGNTIYF; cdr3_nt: TGTGCCAGTAGTATCCCCGGACAGGGCACTGGAAACACCATATATTTT
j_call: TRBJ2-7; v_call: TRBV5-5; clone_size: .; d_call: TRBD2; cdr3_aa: CASSKAGLSYEQYF; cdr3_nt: TGTGCCAGCAGCAAAGCGGGACTCTCCTACGAGCAGTACTTC
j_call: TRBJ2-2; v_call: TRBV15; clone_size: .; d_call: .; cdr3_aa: CATSRGTPRSDTGELFF; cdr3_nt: TGTGCCACCAGCAGGGGGACACCTCGGTCGGACACCGGGGAGCTGTTTTTT
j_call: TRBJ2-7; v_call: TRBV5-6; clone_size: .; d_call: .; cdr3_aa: CASSLAGLGQYF; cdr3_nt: TGTGCCAGCAGCTTGGCGGGGTTGGGGCAGTACTTC
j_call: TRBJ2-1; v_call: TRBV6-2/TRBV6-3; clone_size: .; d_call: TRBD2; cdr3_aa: CASSYSGGGYNEQFF; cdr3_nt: TGTGCCAGCAGTTACTCGGGCGGGGGGTACAATGAGCAGTTCTTC
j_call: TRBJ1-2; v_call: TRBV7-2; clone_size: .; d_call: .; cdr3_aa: CASSLKIGNSNYGYTF; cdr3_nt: TGTGCCAGCAGCTTAAAAATCGGGAACAGCAACTATGGCTACACCTTC
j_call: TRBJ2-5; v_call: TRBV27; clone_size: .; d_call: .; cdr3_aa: CASSLEGGGGETQYF; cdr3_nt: TGTGCCAGCAGTTTGGAGGGGGGGGGAGGTGAGACCCAGTACTTC
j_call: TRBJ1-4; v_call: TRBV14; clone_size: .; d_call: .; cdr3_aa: CASSQEGRWKLFF; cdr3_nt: TGTGCCAGCAGCCAAGAGGGGCGATGGAAACTGTTTTTT
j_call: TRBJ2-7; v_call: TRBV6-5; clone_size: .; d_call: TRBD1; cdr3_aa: CASSFGQGRLEQYF; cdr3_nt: TGTGCCAGCAGTTTTGGACAGGGTCGGCTCGAGCAGTACTTC
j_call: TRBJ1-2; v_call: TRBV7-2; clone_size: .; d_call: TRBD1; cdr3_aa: CASSLGPGTGPYGYTF; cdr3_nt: TGTGCCAGCAGCTTGGGTCCCGGGACAGGGCCCTATGGCTACACCTTC
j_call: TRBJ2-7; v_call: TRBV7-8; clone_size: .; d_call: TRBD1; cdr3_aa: CASSREQGYYEQYF; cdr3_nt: TGTGCCAGCAGCCGAGAACAGGGGTACTACGAGCAGTACTTC
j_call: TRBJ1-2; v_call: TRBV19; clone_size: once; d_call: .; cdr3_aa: CASSSPGGRRLEYGYTF; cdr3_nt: TGTGCCAGTAGTAGCCCCGGCGGTAGACGGTTGGAGTATGGCTACACCTTC
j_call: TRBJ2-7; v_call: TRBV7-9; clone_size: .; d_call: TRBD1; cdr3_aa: CASSLVGGQGTYEQYF; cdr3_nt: TGTGCCAGCAGCTTAGTTGGTGGACAGGGAACCTACGAGCAGTACTTC
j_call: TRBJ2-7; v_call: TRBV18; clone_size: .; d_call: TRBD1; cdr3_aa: CASSQGQGRLHEQYF; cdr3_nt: TGTGCCAGCTCCCAGGGACAGGGTCGGCTGCACGAGCAGTACTTC
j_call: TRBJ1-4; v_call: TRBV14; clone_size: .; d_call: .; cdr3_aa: CASSQEAGAGEKLFF; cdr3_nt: TGTGCCAGCAGCCAAGAGGCGGGAGCCGGTGAAAAACTGTTTTTT
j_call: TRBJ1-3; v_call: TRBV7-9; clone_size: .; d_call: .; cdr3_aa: CASTLSDYFEGENTIYF; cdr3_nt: TGTGCCAGCACCCTCTCCGACTACTTCGAGGGTGAAAACACCATATATTTT
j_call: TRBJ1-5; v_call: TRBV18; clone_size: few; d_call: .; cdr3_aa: CASSPGSGSNQPQHF; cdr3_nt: TGTGCCAGCTCACCAGGCAGTGGCAGCAATCAGCCCCAGCATTTT
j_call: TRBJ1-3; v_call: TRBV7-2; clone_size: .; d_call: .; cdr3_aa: CASSLESGFLSGNTIYF; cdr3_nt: TGTGCCAGCAGCTTAGAGTCGGGATTTCTCTCTGGAAACACCATATATTTT